This T cell receptor (beta chain) was sequenced for a study of regulatory T cells in long-lasting Graves disease. As for the study in general: Persistent Graves' disease meant over 5 years of antithyroid drugs with positive TSH receptor antibodies.

Time point specified: persistent/refractory GD, antithyroid drugs over 5 years with positive TRAb. The TCR library was made from RNA extracted from PBMCs. Peripheral blood, 7.5 to 9.5 milliliters per patient, was collected in EDTA tubes. Researchers made TCR beta libraries by using iRepertoire HTBI primers and running Arm-PCR on CDR3 regions. MiXCR, applied by TCRdb to the multiplex PCR reads, yields one record per CDR3 protein. Of approximately 440,000 distinct CDR3 sequences listed, around 22% were seen once; the top ten hold roughly a quarter. This clonotype was seen only once. What it recognizes is unknown. V was pared by 6 bases and J by 9 bases, with 14 bases between. CDR3 length equals 13 residues. Germline CDR1 is SNHLY and CDR2 is FYNNEI. Study-wide points: The small sample size may have reduced accuracy. Peripheral blood alone, not thyroid tissue, underwent study.

The receptor comes from a female donor with Graves disease. The rearrangement joins TRBV2 to TRBJ2-2; D unresolved. The sample here was peripheral blood mononuclear cells (PBMCs), taken when the disease was refractory, from a patient treated with antithyroid drugs. Here the CDR3 reads CASSPSSVRELFF. The CDR3 DNA follows: TGTGCCAGCAGCCCCAGCAGTGTGCGGGAGCTGTTTTTT.